This T cell receptor beta chain was sequenced in a study of T cell responses to AZD1222 COVID-19 vaccine. The CDR3 spans 13 residues. Germline lookup yields CDR1 LNHDA and CDR2 SQIVND (reference sequence). Trimming cost V 3 bases and J 7 bases, with 12 bases left between them. Assay used: immunoSEQ multiplex PCR; TCRdb lists only in-frame clones, some missing. The table has about 110,000 clones, about 94% seen once. The clonotype was recovered from an adult who received the AZD1222 COVID-19 vaccine. Sequencing was performed on peripheral blood, taken 28 days after the second AZD1222 dose. The chain couples TRBV19 to TRBJ1-2; D may be TRBD1 (6 bases). The CDR3 bases are TGTGCCAGTAGTATCCTAGGGGGTGGTGGCTACACCTTC. As protein: CASSILGGGGYTF.